This paragraph reports one TCR beta chain. Its antigen is currently unknown. This specimen comes from a study of T cell responses to AZD1222 COVID-19 vaccine. CDR3 length: 13 residues. Germline loops: CDR1 MNHEY, CDR2 SMNVEV (reference sequence). Between the trimmed V and J ends, which lost 6 bases and 4 bases, there was a span of 12 bases. Sequencing used immunoSEQ multiplex PCR; TCRdb keeps in-frame clones, though not all of them. Found here are about 140,000 clones; the top ten clones hold about 2.3%. Regarding the study as a whole: Variant regions that are unmutated are reportedly the target of nearly half of spike-specific TCRs.

This TCR derives from an adult in good health. Material: peripheral blood. The chain joins TRBV27 to TRBJ1-1; no definite D call. CDR3 in amino acids: CASRVSSGTEAFF. The CDR3 DNA reads TGTGCCAGCAGGGTCTCCAGTGGCACTGAAGCTTTCTTT.